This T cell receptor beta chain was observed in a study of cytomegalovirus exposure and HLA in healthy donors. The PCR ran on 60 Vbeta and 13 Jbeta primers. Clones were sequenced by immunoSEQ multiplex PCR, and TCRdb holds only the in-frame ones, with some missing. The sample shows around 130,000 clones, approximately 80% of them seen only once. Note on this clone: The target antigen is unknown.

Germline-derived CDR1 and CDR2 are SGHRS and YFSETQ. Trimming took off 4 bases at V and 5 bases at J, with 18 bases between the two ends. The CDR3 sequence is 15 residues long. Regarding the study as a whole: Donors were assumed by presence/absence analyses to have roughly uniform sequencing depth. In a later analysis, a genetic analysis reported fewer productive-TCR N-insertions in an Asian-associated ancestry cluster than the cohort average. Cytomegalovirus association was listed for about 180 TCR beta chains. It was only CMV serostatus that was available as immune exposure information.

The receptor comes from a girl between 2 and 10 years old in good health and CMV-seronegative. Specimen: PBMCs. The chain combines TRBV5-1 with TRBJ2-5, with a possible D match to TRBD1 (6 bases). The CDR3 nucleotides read TGCGCCAGCAGCAGGGGGACCACCCGGGGTGAGACCCAGTACTTC. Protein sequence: CASSRGTTRGETQYF.